This entry features one T cell receptor beta chain sequence. The record originates from a study of blood T cell repertoires in COVID-19. Study background: From the United States, Italy and Spain came samples of acute and convalescent COVID-19. T cells, B-cell-depleted T cells, or PBMCs supplied cDNA or gDNA.

Sequencing used immunoSEQ multiplex PCR; TCRdb keeps in-frame clones, though not all of them. The table includes about 270,000 clones, 65% to 90% detected once. V lost 4 bases, J lost 8 bases, and 17 bases lay in between. This CDR3 is 14 amino acids long. Germline V gene data show CDR1 as LGHDT and CDR2 as YNNKEL (reference sequence). This receptor was taken from a woman aged 45-59 years with acute COVID-19. V gene TRBV3-1 (or the pseudogene TRBV3-2) combines with J gene TRBJ1-1; D unclear. Sequencing used PBMCs or T cells enriched from blood (not recorded which). CDR3 amino acids: CASSPSERTREAFF. The CDR3 nucleotides read TGTGCCAGCAGCCCTTCCGAACGCACTCGGGAAGCTTTCTTT.